This T cell receptor (beta chain) was recovered during a study of cytomegalovirus exposure and HLA in healthy donors (dated by TCRdb to 2017 to 2019). Broadly, across the study: The 500 to 800 repertoires of the first cohort and the 120 validation repertoires were produced on the same platform, according to a later analysis. The study was designed to test whether signatures of past pathogen exposure could be identified by cataloging public T cell receptors. A separate validation cohort of about 110 different subjects was used in addition to the roughly 620-subject first cohort. To predict cytomegalovirus infection status, the study brought together high-throughput TCR immunosequencing, statistical association of individual TCRs with disease status, and machine learning. The paper's findings and limits, for the study overall: The classifier was reported to diagnose cytomegalovirus status with high specificity and sensitivity in both the original and validation cohorts. Most TCR sequences were observed very rarely across donors, whereas some public TCRs were present in many individuals. The study listed approximately 150 TCR beta chains as associated with cytomegalovirus. A few of the identified cytomegalovirus-associated TCR beta chains were confirmed in vitro to be specific for cytomegalovirus antigens. The validation cohort had no HLA typing available for a later analysis, so co-occurrence within that cohort was assessed over all 120 or so repertoires. In a later analysis, TCRs clustered in the first cohort were found to also tend to co-occur in the roughly 130 validation repertoires, with around 94% of cluster scores above 0. The authors suggested that the approach could potentially be extended to other disease states and immunological phenotypes.

Separate from the approximately 730-subject first cohort, the validation cohort of about 130 subjects was the group to which the donors belonged. For CDR1 and CDR2, the germline V gene lists SGDLS and YYNGEE. Reading from cysteine to phenylalanine, the CDR3 counts 17 amino acids. Only the CDR3 part of the read is kept: 51 bases, read in frame from the first base. V is pared back by 2 bases and J by 1 base, with 18 bases lying between the germline termini. This clone was counted once. No antigen is known for it. No base-level quality is on record; no much larger clone is a single base apart. The library came from the immunoSEQ multiplex PCR assay. As for how the authors treated the data: A statistical classification framework was built to diagnose cytomegalovirus status from the catalog of TCR beta chain sequences. TCRdb's version of the immuneACCESS table is confined to in-frame rearrangements and falls short of the full clone set. An unresolved V gene accounts for under half of the shortfall where checked; the remainder is of unknown origin. V, J and clone size reflect that table, while D and trimming were determined from the DNA. Within this sample are 55,000 to 80,000 clones, with approximately 95% of them counted one time only. More than 6.5% of the sample goes to the ten largest clones.

This chain is built from TRBV9 and TRBJ1-1; the D gene identity is not certain. This sequence originates from a woman under 30 in good health and CMV-seropositive. The sequenced material came from PBMCs. The DNA sequence is TGTGCCAGCAGCGTTGGTGTCTGGGCAGGAACGAACACTGAAGCTTTCTTT. Translation gives CASSVGVWAGTNTEAFF.